These 9 T cell receptor beta chains came from one sample sequenced in a study of blood T cell repertoires in COVID-19 (TCRdb year 2020). The library was produced with the immunoSEQ multiplex PCR assay. In its TCRdb copy, this immuneACCESS table keeps in-frame sequences only and misses some clones. Where compared with another copy, unresolved V genes explain less than half of these, and the others have no known cause. The sample has about 290,000 clones on record, roughly 91% of them singletons. The top ten clones comprise roughly 11% of the sample. Sequenced: peripheral blood. The source of these receptors is a woman between 25 and 40 years old with COVID-19, enrolled during active disease.

The chain is built from TRBV24-1 and TRBJ1-1; the D is unclear. Germline lookup yields CDR1 KGHDR and CDR2 SFDVKD. The CDR3 sequence is 13 residues long. Trimming removed 8 bases at V and 5 bases at J, with 14 bases between. Written as DNA, the CDR3 is TGTGCCACCAAAGTCAAGGCGGCGACTGAAGCTTTCTTT. Translation gives CATKVKAATEAFF.

The chain employs TRBV4-1 and TRBJ1-2, with TRBD1 matching over 9 bases. This CDR3 has 16 amino acids. Trimming cost V 5 bases and J 6 bases; bases outside gene matches: 13. Germline CDR1 reads MGHRA; CDR2 reads YSYEKL. The CDR3 loop is CASSKTQGARLNGYTF. CDR3 nucleotides: TGCGCCAGCAGCAAAACACAGGGGGCGCGTCTTAATGGCTACACCTTC.

The rearrangement links TRBV5-1 to TRBJ2-1, with unresolved D. Trimming took off 0 bases at V and 15 bases at J, with 19 bases between the two ends. This CDR3 has 14 amino acids. Germline lookup yields CDR1 SGHRS and CDR2 YFSETQ. The CDR3 loop is CASSLDFREASVFF. The CDR3 DNA reads TGCGCCAGCAGCTTGGATTTTCGAGAGGCGTCGGTGTTCTTC.

This clone was seen only a few times. The chain carries TRBV12-3 or TRBV12-4 and TRBJ1-3; 10 nucleotides agree with TRBD1. Losses at the gene ends were 6 bases for V and 5 bases for J; bases not matched to a gene: 1. The CDR3 length is 13 residues. The CDR3 nucleotides read TGTGCCAGCAGGGGACAGGGGAGAAACACCATATATTTT. It translates to CASRGQGRNTIYF.

V gene TRBV11-2 combines with J gene TRBJ1-1; D might be TRBD1 (5 bases). This CDR3 is 16 amino acids long. The V gene's germline CDR1 is SGHAT and CDR2 FQNNGV. V lost 4 bases to trimming and J lost 11 bases, with 26 bases between them. CDR3 sequence: CASSSNGGGSGTMAFF. The CDR3 bases are TGTGCCAGCAGCTCGAACGGCGGGGGTTCGGGCACGATGGCTTTCTTT.

The chain uses TRBV28 and TRBJ1-5, with D uncertain. Germline-derived CDR1 and CDR2 are MDHEN and SYDVKM. There are 12 residues in the CDR3. V lost 6 bases and J 5 bases, leaving 8 bases between the germline ends. CDR3 DNA sequence: TGTGCCAGCAGCACAGCTCATCAGCCCCAGCATTTT. It codes for CASSTAHQPQHF.

This sequence joins TRBV20-1 and TRBJ2-3; D call uncertain. CDR1 and CDR2 (germline): DFQATT, SNEGSKA (reference sequence). The ends were cut back, 3 bases at V and 4 bases at J, with 14 bases in the middle. The length of the CDR3 is 14 residues. CDR3 sequence: CSASAARFSDTQYF. Written as DNA, the CDR3 is TGCAGTGCTAGTGCCGCGAGGTTCTCAGATACGCAGTATTTT.

The V and J genes are TRBV3-1 (or the pseudogene TRBV3-2) and TRBJ1-4; the match to TRBD1 covers 8 bases. CDR1 and CDR2 from the germline V gene are LGHDT and YNNKEL (reference sequence). The CDR3 runs 13 residues. V dropped 6 bases and J dropped 6; count of bases not matched to a gene: 3. CDR3 nucleotide sequence: TGTGCCAGCAGTGGGACAGGCCATGAAAAACTGTTTTTT. Translated: CASSGTGHEKLFF.

J is TRBJ1-1 and V is TRBV19; 7 bases agree with TRBD1. Germline CDR1 LNHDA, CDR2 SQIVND (reference sequence). The CDR3 is 15 amino acids. J gave up 6 bases and V 7 bases, and 14 bases lay outside the gene matches. CDR3 nucleotide sequence: TGTGCCAGTAACCCAGAGACAGGGTGGGGGGCTGAAGCTTTCTTT. Translated, it gives CASNPETGWGAEAFF.